Listed below are T cell receptor beta chains from one sample, sequenced in a study of response to subunit inactivated influenza vaccine. TCRdb called the RT-PCR reads again in MiXCR, with one record for every CDR3 protein. Of about half a million distinct CDR3 sequences listed, around 8% are singletons. The sequences come from PBMCs from blood, collected roughly 24 months after vaccination. The receptors shown here come from a man in his fifties or sixties who received an inactivated influenza vaccine. The CDR3 runs from the conserved cysteine through the conserved F or W. The D gene is left open where the match is weak. Where a row states a size, it is once, few, many or the class of an expanded clone; other rows omit it.

clone_size | j_call | d_call | v_call | cdr3_nt | cdr3_aa
few | TRBJ1-1 | NA | TRBV6-5 | TGTGCCAGCAATTCCCGGGTAACTGAAGCTTTCTTT | CASNSRVTEAFF
few | TRBJ2-5 | TRBD2 | TRBV20-1 | TGCAGTGCTAGAATAGCGGGAGGCCAAGAGACCCAGTACTTC | CSARIAGGQETQYF
few | TRBJ2-7 | TRBD2 | TRBV5-1 | TGCGCCAGCAGCCAATCCACGGGGGGAAGGGGCTACGAGCAGTACTTC | CASSQSTGGRGYEQYF
NA | TRBJ1-1 | NA | TRBV11-2 | TGTGCCAGCAGCTTAGAGTTGAGGGGATCGAACACTGAAGCTTTCTTT | CASSLELRGSNTEAFF
many | TRBJ2-3 | NA | TRBV28 | TGTGCCAGCGCCCTAGGAGGGGTATCAGATACGCAGTATTTT | CASALGGVSDTQYF
NA | TRBJ2-5 | TRBD2 | TRBV20-1 | TGCAGTGCTAAGAAAGGGCCAGCGGGAGGGCCGGCTGAGACCCAGTACTTC | CSAKKGPAGGPAETQYF
NA | TRBJ2-1 | TRBD2 | TRBV20-1 | TGCAGTGCTAGAGAGGGGCTAGCGGGCTCCTACAATGAGCAGTTCTTC | CSAREGLAGSYNEQFF
NA | TRBJ2-5 | TRBD2 | TRBV7-9 | TGTGCCAGCTCCTCCCTAGCGGGAGTAGGGGAGACCCAGTACTTC | CASSSLAGVGETQYF
many | TRBJ2-1 | NA | TRBV12-3/TRBV12-4 | TGTGCCAGCAGGCACACGGACAATGAGCAGTTCTTC | CASRHTDNEQFF
few | TRBJ2-1 | NA | TRBV11-2 | TGTGCCAGCAGCTCCCCGGCAGGTGGAACTCGTGACTCCTACAATGAGCAGTTCTTC | CASSSPAGGTRDSYNEQFF
many | TRBJ2-1 | NA | TRBV12-3/TRBV12-4 | TGTGCCAGCAGTTCCCTCGTGGGTAGGAATGAGCAGTTCTTC | CASSSLVGRNEQFF
many | TRBJ2-7 | NA | TRBV5-1 | TGCGCCAGCAGCTCCTTAGGAGAGTACGAGCAGTACTTC | CASSSLGEYEQYF
few | TRBJ2-7 | TRBD1 | TRBV7-2 | TGTGCCAGCAGCGCAACAGGGGAAACCTACGAGCAGTACTTC | CASSATGETYEQYF
few | TRBJ2-7 | NA | TRBV30 | TGTGCCTGGAGGGGGGATGGGCGTGTTTACGAGCAGTACTTC | CAWRGDGRVYEQYF
NA | TRBJ2-7 | NA | TRBV7-9 | TGTGCCAGCAGCTTATTTATTAGGGCCCCCTACGAGCAGTACTTC | CASSLFIRAPYEQYF
NA | TRBJ1-5 | TRBD1 | TRBV19 | TGTGCCAGTAGTAGAAACAGGGGGAATAGCAATCAGCCCCAGCATTTT | CASSRNRGNSNQPQHF
many | TRBJ2-5 | NA | TRBV25-1 | TGTGCCAGCAGCGAGGGACCCTCCCGAGAGACCCAGTACTTC | CASSEGPSRETQYF
many | TRBJ2-3 | TRBD1 | TRBV6-6 | TGTGCCAGCAGGGGGAAAGGGACAGGCACAGATACGCAGTATTTT | CASRGKGTGTDTQYF
few | TRBJ2-2 | NA | TRBV3-1 | TGTGCCAGCAGCCATGACTGGAACACCGGGGAGCTGTTTTTT | CASSHDWNTGELFF
many | TRBJ1-5 | NA | TRBV19 | TGTGCCAGTAGTAGAACGGTGGGCAATCAGCCCCAGCATTTT | CASSRTVGNQPQHF
few | TRBJ2-1 | NA | TRBV4-3 | TGCGCCAGCAGCCGGACAGTCCGTTACAATGAGCAGTTCTTC | CASSRTVRYNEQFF
NA | TRBJ2-3 | NA | TRBV7-2 | TGTGCCAGCAGCTTCGCAGGGTACGGATCCACAGATACGCAGTATTTT | CASSFAGYGSTDTQYF